The entry below describes one T cell receptor (beta chain). The data belong to a study of human T cells and chemical hapten exposure. The time point: pre-sensitization, week 0. Treatment defined: therapeutic diphenylcyclopropenone sensitization with weekly scalp DPC. TCRdb independently ran MiXCR on the RACE reads; one entry per CDR3 protein. Here the sample spans about 270,000 distinct CDR3 sequences, roughly 7.7% being singletons. Germline V gives CDR1 SQVTM, CDR2 ANQGSEA. V was shortened by 0 bases and J by 9 bases, with 9 bases between the two germline ends. The CDR3 contains 11 residues. Sequences were derived from whole blood, sampled in connection with sensitization to the hapten diphenylcyclopropenone (DPC). The receptor was derived from a man between 18 and 35 years old with alopecia areata. Some clones in this sample may be carry-over from other donors' samples. The chain couples TRBV29-1 to TRBJ2-7; D unresolved. CDR3 loop: CSVEDGYVQYF. CDR3 sequence (DNA): TGCAGCGTTGAAGACGGGTATGTGCAGTACTTC.